This T cell receptor (beta chain) came from a study of cytomegalovirus exposure and HLA in healthy donors. Study outcomes and limitations: Indistinguishability led to the exclusion of some V segments, TRBV6-2 and TRBV6-3 included. Rarity characterized most TCR sequences, yet some public TCRs appeared in many donors. A few chains tied to CMV proved CMV antigen-specific in vitro.

Germline values: CDR1 KGHSH, CDR2 LQKENI. The V end was cut by 0 bases, the J end by 6 bases, with 11 bases between. The CDR3 runs 15 residues. This PCR relied on a set of 60 Vbeta primers and 13 Jbeta primers. Profiling relied on immunoSEQ multiplex PCR, and the TCRdb table lists in-frame clones only, not all of them. The sample contains around 130,000 clones, 81% of which appear only once. This clone was seen a few times. Its antigen remains unidentified. Likely unrecorded immune exposures existed in these nominally healthy donors. J is TRBJ1-4 and V is TRBV18; D is uncertain. The sample taken for sequencing was PBMCs. This TCR was recovered from a man aged 40-49 years in good health and CMV-seronegative. The CDR3 DNA reads as TGTGCCAGCTCACCACCCGACACGCTGGATGAAAAACTGTTTTTT. It is translated as CASSPPDTLDEKLFF.